The rows below give T cell receptor beta chains drawn from one sample of a study of control samples from healthy donors and cancer patients. This table comes from immunoSEQ multiplex PCR, and its TCRdb copy is limited to in-frame clones, with some not included. Here the sample spans approximately 170,000 clones, approximately 90% being singletons. Sequenced input: blood. All receptors derive from a woman younger than 45 in good health. CDR3s include the opening cysteine and the closing phenylalanine or tryptophan.

CDR3aa	len	v_gene
CASSLAGGQSREQYF	15	TRBV7-2
CASRGTGGAGKVYEQYF	17	TRBV28
CASRRDRGEKLFF	13	TRBV6-5
CASSQGGAGNTIYF	14	TRBV4-1
CASSSRDTGDEQFF	14	TRBV5-4
CASSELKGLIVTPLHF	16	TRBV6-1
CASSPTGGSNQPQHF	15	TRBV18
CASSQVRAGGTQYF	14	TRBV14
CASSHGLSGRAQPQHF	16	TRBV4-2
CASSPPPSGQTDTKRASQETQYF	23	TRBV18
CASSDPGLANEQYF	14	TRBV10-2
CASSALGGHQAFF	13	TRBV12-3/TRBV12-4
CASSLQGRYEKLFF	14	TRBV5-5
CASSPEGANYGYTF	14	TRBV18
CASSQGSNREYYGYTF	16	TRBV14
CASGALETQYF	11	TRBV6-6
CARSSGALQGSQETQYF	17	TRBV2
CASSLAGTGTGEQYF	15	TRBV5-4
CASGLFGSAGYTF	13	TRBV12-5
CATSSGGREGRGYNEQFF	18	TRBV15
CATSDAGGPETQYF	14	TRBV24-1
CASSRGGDPYEQYF	14	TRBV6-5
CASSLETGVPGEQYF	15	TRBV11-2
CASSLGLNQPQHF	13	TRBV7-9
CASSEAPMSSYNEQFF	16	TRBV6-1
CASSGTSDEQFF	12	TRBV12-3/TRBV12-4
CATSREGRGTDTQYF	15	TRBV15
CASSSRTSWEQYF	13	TRBV7-2
CASVAGVYEQYF	12	TRBV30
CASSQKEATSGNTIYF	16	TRBV4-1